The source of this T cell receptor (beta chain) is a study of molecular identifiers for immune sequencing clone quantification. This clonotype occurred many times. Its target is unknown. V was pared by 2 bases and J by 7 bases, with 8 bases of the junction left unmatched. This CDR3 is built from 14 residues. Germline CDR1 is GTSNPN and CDR2 is SVGIG (reference sequence). TCRdb recomputed calls from the PCR reads with MiXCR, one row per CDR3 protein. The sample carries more than 70,000 distinct CDR3 sequences, around 20% recorded once. Notes on the study in general: Barcode sharing among identical TCR molecules could make large clones appear smaller. Investigators reportedly could detect spiked Jurkat TCR RNA from one cell among about a million naive cells.

Sorted cell numbers of roughly 19,000 to 1,000,000, with 10%, 30% or 50% RNA, served as input for naive CD8 libraries. This clonotype was sampled from a human donor in good health. Some libraries in this study had Jurkat cell RNA spiked in. The sample taken for sequencing was naive CD8+ T cells from blood, with Jurkat cell RNA spiked in. This sample's subset: FACS-sorted CD8+CD4-CCR7+CD45RA+ naive T cells. The chain is built from TRBV30 and TRBJ2-1; 7 positions agree with TRBD2. The DNA of the CDR3 is TGTGCCTGGAGTTTTGAACTAGCGACTAATGAGCAGTTCTTC. Its protein is CAWSFELATNEQFF. Drawing the rest from reference TRBV30 and TRBJ2-1, the complete variable domain is SQTIHQWPATLVQPVGSPLSLECTVEGTSNPNLYWYRQAAGRGLQLLFYSVGIGQISSEVPQNLSASRPQDRQFILSSKKLLLSDSGFYLCAWSFELATNEQFFGPGTRLTVL.